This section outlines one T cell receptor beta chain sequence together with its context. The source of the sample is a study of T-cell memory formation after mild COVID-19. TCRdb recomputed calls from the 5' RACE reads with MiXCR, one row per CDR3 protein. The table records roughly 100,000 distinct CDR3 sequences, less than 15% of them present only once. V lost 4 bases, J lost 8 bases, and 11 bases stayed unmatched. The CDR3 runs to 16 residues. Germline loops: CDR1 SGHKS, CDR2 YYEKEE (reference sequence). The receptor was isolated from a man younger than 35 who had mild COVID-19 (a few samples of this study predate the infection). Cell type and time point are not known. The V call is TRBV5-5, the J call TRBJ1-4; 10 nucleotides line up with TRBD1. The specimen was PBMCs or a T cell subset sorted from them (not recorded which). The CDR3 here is CASSSWIGQGDEKLFF. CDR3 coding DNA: TGTGCCAGCAGCAGCTGGATTGGACAGGGGGACGAAAAACTGTTTTTT.